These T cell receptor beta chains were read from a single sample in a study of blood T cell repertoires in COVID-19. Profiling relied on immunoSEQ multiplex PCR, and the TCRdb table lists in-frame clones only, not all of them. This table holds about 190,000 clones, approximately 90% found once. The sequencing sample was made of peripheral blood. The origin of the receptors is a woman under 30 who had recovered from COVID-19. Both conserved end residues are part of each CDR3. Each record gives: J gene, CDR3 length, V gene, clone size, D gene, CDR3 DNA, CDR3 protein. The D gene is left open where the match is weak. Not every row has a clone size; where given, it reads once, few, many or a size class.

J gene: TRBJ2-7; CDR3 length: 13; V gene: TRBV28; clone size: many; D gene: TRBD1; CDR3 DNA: TGTGCCAGCAGTTCCGGACAGGGCTACGAGCAGTACTTC; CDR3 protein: CASSSGQGYEQYF
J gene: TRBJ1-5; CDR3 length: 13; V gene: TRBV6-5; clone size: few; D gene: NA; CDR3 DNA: TGTGCCAGCAGTACCGGGGGGATTGCGCCCCAGCATTTT; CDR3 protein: CASSTGGIAPQHF
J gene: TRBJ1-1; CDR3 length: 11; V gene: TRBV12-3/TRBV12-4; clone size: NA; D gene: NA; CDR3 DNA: TGTGCCAGCAGTGGACAGAGTGAAGCTTTCTTT; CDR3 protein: CASSGQSEAFF
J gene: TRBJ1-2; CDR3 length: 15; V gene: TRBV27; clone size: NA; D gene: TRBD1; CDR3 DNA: TGTGCCAGCAGTGTATCCGGGACAGGGGGGTACGGCTACACCTTC; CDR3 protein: CASSVSGTGGYGYTF
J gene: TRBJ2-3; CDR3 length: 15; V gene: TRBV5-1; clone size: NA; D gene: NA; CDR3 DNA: TGCGCCAGCAGCTTTCTTGTTGGAGGCACAGATACGCAGTATTTT; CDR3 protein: CASSFLVGGTDTQYF
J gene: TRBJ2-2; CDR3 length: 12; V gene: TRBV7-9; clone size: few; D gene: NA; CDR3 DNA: TGTGCCAGCAGCTTAGGGGCAGGGGAGCTGTTTTTT; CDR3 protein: CASSLGAGELFF
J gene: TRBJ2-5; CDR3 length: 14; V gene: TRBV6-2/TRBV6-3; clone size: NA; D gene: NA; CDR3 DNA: TGTGCCAGCAGTTCCAGGGTTTCCCTAGGGACCCAGTACTTC; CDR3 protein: CASSSRVSLGTQYF
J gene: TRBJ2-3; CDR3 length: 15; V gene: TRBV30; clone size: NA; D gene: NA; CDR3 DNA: TGTGCCTGGAGTGGGGGGCTAGCAGACACAGATACGCAGTATTTT; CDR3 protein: CAWSGGLADTDTQYF
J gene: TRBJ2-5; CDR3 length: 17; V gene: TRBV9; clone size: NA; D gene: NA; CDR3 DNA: TGTGCCAGCAGCGAGGAGGGCGGGACTTGGCGGGCGGAGACCCAGTACTTC; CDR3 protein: CASSEEGGTWRAETQYF
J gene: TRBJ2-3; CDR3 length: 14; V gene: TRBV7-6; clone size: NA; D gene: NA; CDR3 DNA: TGTGCCAGCAACCTCAAAGGGGGTTCAGATACGCAGTATTTT; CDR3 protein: CASNLKGGSDTQYF
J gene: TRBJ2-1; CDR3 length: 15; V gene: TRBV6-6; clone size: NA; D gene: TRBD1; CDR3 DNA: TGTGCCAGCAGTTTGACAGGGGGCGACGGCAATGAGCAGTTCTTC; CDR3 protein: CASSLTGGDGNEQFF
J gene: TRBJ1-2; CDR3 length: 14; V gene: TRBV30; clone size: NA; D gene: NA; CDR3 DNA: TGTGCCTGGAGTGTACTCCCAGGAAGTTATGGCTACACCTTC; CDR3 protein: CAWSVLPGSYGYTF
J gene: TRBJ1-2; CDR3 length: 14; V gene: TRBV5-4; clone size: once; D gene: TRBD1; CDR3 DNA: TGTGCCAGCAGTTCCAGGGGGACAAACTATGGCTACACCTTC; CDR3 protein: CASSSRGTNYGYTF
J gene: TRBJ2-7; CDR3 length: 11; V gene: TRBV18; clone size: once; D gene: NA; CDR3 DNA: TGTGCCAGCTCACCCGGTTACGAGCAGTACTTC; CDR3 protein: CASSPGYEQYF
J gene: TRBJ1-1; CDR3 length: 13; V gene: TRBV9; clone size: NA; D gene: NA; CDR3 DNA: TGTGCCAGCAGCGTAGCCAGGAACACTGAAGCTTTCTTT; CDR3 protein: CASSVARNTEAFF
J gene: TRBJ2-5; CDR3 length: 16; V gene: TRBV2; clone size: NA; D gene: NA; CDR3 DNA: TGTGCCAGCAGTGTTGACAGGCCGACCCCAGCGGAGACCCAGTACTTC; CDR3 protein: CASSVDRPTPAETQYF
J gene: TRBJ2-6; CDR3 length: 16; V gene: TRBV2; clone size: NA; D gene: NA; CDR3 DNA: TGTGCCAGCAGTCCCCCCGGGAGAACTGGGGCCAACGTCCTGACTTTC; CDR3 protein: CASSPPGRTGANVLTF
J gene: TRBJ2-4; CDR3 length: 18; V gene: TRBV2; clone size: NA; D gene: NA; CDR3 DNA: TGTGCCAGCAGTGAAGCCCAACAGGTTTTGCCCCTAGAAAACATTCAGTACTTC; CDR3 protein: CASSEAQQVLPLENIQYF
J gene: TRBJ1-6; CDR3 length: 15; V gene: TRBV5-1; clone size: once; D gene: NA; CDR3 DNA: TGCGCCAGCAGCCCTCAGGTGGGAGGAGGATCACCCCTCCACTTT; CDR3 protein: CASSPQVGGGSPLHF
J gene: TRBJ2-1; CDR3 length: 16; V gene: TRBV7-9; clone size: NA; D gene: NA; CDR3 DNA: TGTGCCAGCAGCTTCGCCCGTCGCGGAAACTACAATGAGCAGTTCTTC; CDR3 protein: CASSFARRGNYNEQFF
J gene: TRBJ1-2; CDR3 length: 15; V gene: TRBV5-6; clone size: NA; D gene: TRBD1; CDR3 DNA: TGTGCCAGCAGCTCAATGCACAGGGGGAGTTATGGCTACACCTTC; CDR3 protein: CASSSMHRGSYGYTF
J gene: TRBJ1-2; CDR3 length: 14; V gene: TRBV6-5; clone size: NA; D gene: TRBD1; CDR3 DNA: TGTGCCAGCAGTTACAGGGGGCTCGGCTATGGCTACACCTTC; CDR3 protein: CASSYRGLGYGYTF
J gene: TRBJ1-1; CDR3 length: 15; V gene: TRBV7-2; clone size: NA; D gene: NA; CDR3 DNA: TGTGCCAGCAGCTTAGCCGGCAGGGCAAACACTGAAGCTTTCTTT; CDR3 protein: CASSLAGRANTEAFF
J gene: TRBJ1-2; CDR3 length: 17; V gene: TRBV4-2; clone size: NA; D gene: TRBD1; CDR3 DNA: TGTGCCAGCAGCCAAGAACTAGGGACAGGGGGATCTACTGGCTACACCTTC; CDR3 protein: CASSQELGTGGSTGYTF
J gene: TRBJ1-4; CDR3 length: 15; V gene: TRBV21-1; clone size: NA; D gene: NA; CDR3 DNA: TGTGCCAGCAGCAAAGTGCGACAGGGGCTTGAAAAACTGTTTTTT; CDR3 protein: CASSKVRQGLEKLFF
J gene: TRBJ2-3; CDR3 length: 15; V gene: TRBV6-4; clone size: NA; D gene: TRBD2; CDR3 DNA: TGTGCCAGCAGTCCACTAGCGGCCAGCACAGATACGCAGTATTTT; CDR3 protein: CASSPLAASTDTQYF
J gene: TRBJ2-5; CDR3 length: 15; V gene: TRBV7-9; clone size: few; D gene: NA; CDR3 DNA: TGTGCCAGCAGCCCAGAAGGGAGTGAGAAAGAGACCCAGTACTTC; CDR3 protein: CASSPEGSEKETQYF
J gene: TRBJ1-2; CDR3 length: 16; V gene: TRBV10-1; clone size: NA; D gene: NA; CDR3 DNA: TGCGCCAGCAGTGAGTCACCACGCCGAACGCGGAATGGCTACACCTTC; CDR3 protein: CASSESPRRTRNGYTF
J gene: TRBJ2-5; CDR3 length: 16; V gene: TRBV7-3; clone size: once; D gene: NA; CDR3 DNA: TGTGCCAGCAGCTTAACCGGGGGAGCCGGCCAAGAGACCCAGTACTTC; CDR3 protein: CASSLTGGAGQETQYF
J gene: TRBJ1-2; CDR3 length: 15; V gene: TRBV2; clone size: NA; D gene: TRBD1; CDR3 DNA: TGTGCCAGCAAAATCCAGACAGGGATCAACTATGGCTACACCTTC; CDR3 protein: CASKIQTGINYGYTF
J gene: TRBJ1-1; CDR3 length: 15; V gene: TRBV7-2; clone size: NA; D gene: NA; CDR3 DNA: TGTGCCAGCAGCTTAGGTGGGCCCCAGAACACTGAAGCTTTCTTT; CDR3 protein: CASSLGGPQNTEAFF
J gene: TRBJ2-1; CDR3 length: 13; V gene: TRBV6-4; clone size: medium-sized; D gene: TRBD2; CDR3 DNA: TGTGCCAGCAGTACTAGCGGTGACAATGAGCAGTTCTTC; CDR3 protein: CASSTSGDNEQFF
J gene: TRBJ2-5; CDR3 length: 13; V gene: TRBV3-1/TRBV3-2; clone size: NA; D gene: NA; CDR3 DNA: TGTGCCAGCAGCCAGGTAGGGGGAAAGACCCAGTACTTC; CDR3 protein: CASSQVGGKTQYF
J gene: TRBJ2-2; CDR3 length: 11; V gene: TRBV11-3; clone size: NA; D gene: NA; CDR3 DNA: TGTGCCAGCAGCCAGTCCGGGGAGCTGTTTTTT; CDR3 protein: CASSQSGELFF
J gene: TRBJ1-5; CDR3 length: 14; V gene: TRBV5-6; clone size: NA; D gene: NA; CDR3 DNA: TGTGCCAGCAGCGCAGGAGGTAGCAATCAGCCCCAGCATTTT; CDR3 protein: CASSAGGSNQPQHF
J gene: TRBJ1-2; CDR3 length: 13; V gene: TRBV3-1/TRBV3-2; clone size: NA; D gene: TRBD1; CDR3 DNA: TGTGCCAGCAGCCATCGGACAGGGGACGGCTACACCTTC; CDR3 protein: CASSHRTGDGYTF
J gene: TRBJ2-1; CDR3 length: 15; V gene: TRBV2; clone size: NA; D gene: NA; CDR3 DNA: TGTGCCAGCAGTCCCAGGGGTGGGTACTACAATGAGCAGTTCTTC; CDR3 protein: CASSPRGGYYNEQFF